This TCR beta chain was identified in a study of OX40 agonist ivuxolimab in advanced cancers. A note on the overall study: Ivuxolimab, which targeted the costimulatory receptor OX40 (CD134), was an agonistic, fully human IgG2 monoclonal antibody. Intravenous ivuxolimab was administered to patients every 2 weeks at six dose levels: 0.01, 0.1, 0.3, 1.5, 3 and 10 mg/kg. Among the approximately 50 dose-escalation patients, around 20 had hepatocellular carcinoma, 15 or so melanoma, 9 renal cell carcinoma and 9 head and neck cancer. The dose-escalation cohort was 82.7% male with a mean age of about 60 years, ranging from about 20 to 80. Patients were allowed to have had prior anti-PD-1, anti-PD-L1 or anti-CTLA-4 therapy, and about 40% of the dose-escalation patients had been treated with checkpoint inhibitors. Partial responses occurred in three dose-escalation patients: two with cutaneous melanoma and one with hepatocellular carcinoma. The purpose of peripheral TCRbeta sequencing was to test whether ivuxolimab changed TCR sequence diversity and led to clonal T-cell expansion. The monotherapy dose-escalation portion (N of about 47 patients) of the phase I ivuxolimab trial is reported in the paper.

The trial excluded patients who had a history of autoimmune disease or were on systemic immunosuppression. In every dose cohort, peripheral blood was drawn for TCR sequencing at baseline, cycle 4 day 1, and cycle 7 day 1. The samples were taken from a phase I, first-in-human, multicenter, open-label dose-escalation trial of ivuxolimab. Adults with locally advanced or metastatic melanoma, renal cell carcinoma, hepatocellular carcinoma or head and neck squamous cell carcinoma were enrolled in the trial. Before TCR sequencing, CD4+ T cells and CD8+ T cells were sorted from peripheral blood as separate populations. Genomic DNA was extracted from sorted cells for sequencing of the TCRbeta CDR3 region. The immunoSEQ Assay was used for sequencing of TCRbeta CDR3 regions. TCRdb's version of the immuneACCESS table is confined to in-frame rearrangements and falls short of the full clone set. An unresolved V gene accounts for under half of the shortfall where checked; the remainder is of unknown origin. For this sample the table gives 52,000 or so clones, of which approximately 79% were detected only once. The ten largest clones add up to 3.5% to 4.5% of the sample.

This clone showed up just a few times. Its antigen specificity is not known. Base qualities are not at hand, and no much larger clone is one base apart. Overall results and qualifications from the work: Which antigens the clonally expanded peripheral T cells were specific for was not determined. At doses of 0.1 to 3.0 mg/kg, clonal expansion of both CD4+ and CD8+ blood T cells was observed from baseline to week 6. Partial responders in the 0.1-3.0 mg/kg groups had among the lowest normalized peripheral clonal expansion, especially among CD8+ T cells. After ivuxolimab, more expanded clones were found on average in CD8+ T cells than in CD4+ T cells. Low levels of normalized T-cell clonal expansion were also seen in some nonresponding patients.

This receptor was obtained from an adult with an advanced solid tumor such as melanoma, head and neck, liver or kidney cancer. The specimen was CD4+ or CD8+ T cells sorted from blood, collected in a trial of the OX40 agonist ivuxolimab.

The DNA is TGTGCCACCAGCAGAGAAGGTGCTGGGAATCAGCCCCAGCATTTT. Its translation is CATSREGAGNQPQHF. The chain links TRBV15 with TRBJ1-5; the D gene identity is not certain. CDR1 LNHNV and CDR2 YYDKDF were looked up in the germline V gene (reference sequence). V is clipped by 0 bases and J by 4 bases, and the sequence between their germline boundaries is 10 bases long. CDR3 length: 15 amino acids, cysteine to phenylalanine. The kept DNA is CDR3 alone, 45 bases in frame from the first base.